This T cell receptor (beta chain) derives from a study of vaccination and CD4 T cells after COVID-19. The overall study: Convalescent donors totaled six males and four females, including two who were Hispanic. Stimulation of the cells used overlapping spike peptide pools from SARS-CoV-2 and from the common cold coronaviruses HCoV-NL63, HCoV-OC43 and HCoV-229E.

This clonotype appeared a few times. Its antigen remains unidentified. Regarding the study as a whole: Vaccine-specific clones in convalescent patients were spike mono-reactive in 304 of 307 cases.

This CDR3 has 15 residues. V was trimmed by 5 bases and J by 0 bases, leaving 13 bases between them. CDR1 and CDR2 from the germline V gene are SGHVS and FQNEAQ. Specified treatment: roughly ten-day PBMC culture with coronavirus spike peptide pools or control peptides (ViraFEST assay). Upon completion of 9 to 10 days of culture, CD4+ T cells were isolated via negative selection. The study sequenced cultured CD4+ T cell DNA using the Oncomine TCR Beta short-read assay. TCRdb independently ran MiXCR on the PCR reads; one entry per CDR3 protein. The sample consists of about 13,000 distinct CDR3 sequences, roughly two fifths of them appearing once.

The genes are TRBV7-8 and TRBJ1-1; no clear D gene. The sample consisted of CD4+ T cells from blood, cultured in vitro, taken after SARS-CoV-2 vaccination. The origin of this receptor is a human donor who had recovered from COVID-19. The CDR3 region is CASSPTGVLNTEAFF. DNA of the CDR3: TGTGCCAGCAGCCCTACCGGCGTTCTGAACACTGAAGCTTTCTTT.